These T cell receptor beta chains were read from a single sample in a study of T cell changes during pregnancy in multiple sclerosis. TCRdb's table, derived via immunoSEQ multiplex PCR, lists solely in-frame clones and lacks some. The repertoire holds around 40,000 clones, about 90% seen once, with about 0.42% in the top ten. The sample in question was CD4+ T cells from peripheral blood mononuclear cells, obtained in the third trimester of pregnancy. These receptors all come from a female donor in good health, enrolled as a control in a pregnancy study. The CDR3 runs from the conserved cysteine through the conserved F or W. D genes are given only for firm matches. The size of a clone is reported for some rows only, either as once, few or many, or as a class for expanded clones.

-,TRBJ1-2,-,TRBV28,TGTGCCAGCAGCTACCAAGAGGTGGTCAGGCGGGGTACATATGGCTACACCTTC,CASSYQEVVRRGTYGYTF
-,TRBJ2-5,TRBD2,TRBV11-3,TGTGCCAGCAGCTCCGGACTAGCGGGACGAGAGACCCAGTACTTC,CASSSGLAGRETQYF
-,TRBJ2-7,-,TRBV5-1,TGCGCCAGCAGCCGGACAGATGCCTACGAGCAGTACTTC,CASSRTDAYEQYF
-,TRBJ2-7,TRBD1,TRBV4-1,TGCGCCAGCAGCCGCCGAACCCTACCGGGACAGAACTACGAGCAGTACTTC,CASSRRTLPGQNYEQYF
-,TRBJ1-2,TRBD1,TRBV28,TGTGCCAGCAGTTTAACCGTACGGACAGGGGGCTGGAATGGCTACACCTTC,CASSLTVRTGGWNGYTF
-,TRBJ1-6,-,TRBV6-4,TGTGCCAGCAGTGTTTTTCTGGGGGGGGGATCACCCCTCCACTTT,CASSVFLGGGSPLHF
-,TRBJ2-7,TRBD2,TRBV4-2,TGTGCCAGCAGCCAAGGGGCTAGCGGGGGAACTACGGGGCAGTACTTC,CASSQGASGGTTGQYF
-,TRBJ2-7,TRBD2,TRBV7-2,TGTGCCAGCAGCTTAGGGACTAGCGGGAGGTCCGAGCAGTACTTC,CASSLGTSGRSEQYF
-,TRBJ2-3,TRBD1,TRBV30,TGTGCCTGGAGTCAAAAGGGGGCCGTGCCTGGGGATACGCAGTATTTT,CAWSQKGAVPGDTQYF
once,TRBJ2-2,TRBD2,TRBV2,TGTGCCAACGGGGGGGACACCGGGGAGCTGTTTTTT,CANGGDTGELFF
-,TRBJ1-6,-,TRBV11-2,TGTGCCAGCAGCCCCGGGGGGCTGGTAGATTCACCCCTCCACTTT,CASSPGGLVDSPLHF
-,TRBJ2-7,TRBD2,TRBV2,TGTGCCAGCAATTATCCCGGGGGGTCCTACGAGCAGTACTTC,CASNYPGGSYEQYF
once,TRBJ2-7,TRBD2,TRBV19,TGTGCCAGTAGTATAGAAGGACTAGGCTACGAGCAGTACTTC,CASSIEGLGYEQYF
-,TRBJ2-5,TRBD1,TRBV30,TGTGCCTGGAGTGCTTCCGGGACAGGGTTAAAAGAGACCCAGTACTTC,CAWSASGTGLKETQYF
-,TRBJ2-2,TRBD2,TRBV7-3,TGTGCCAGCAGCTTATTTAGCGGGAGCGCCGGGGAGCTGTTTTTT,CASSLFSGSAGELFF
-,TRBJ2-7,-,TRBV6-5,TGTGCCAGCAGTTACGCGCAGGGCCCCTCCTACGAGCAGTACTTC,CASSYAQGPSYEQYF
-,TRBJ2-7,-,TRBV30,TGTGCCTGGAGACTGGGGCAGACCTACGAGCAGTACTTC,CAWRLGQTYEQYF
-,TRBJ2-1,TRBD2,TRBV6-5,TGTGCCAGCAGACGACAGACTAGCGGCGAGCAGTTCTTC,CASRRQTSGEQFF
-,TRBJ2-5,-,TRBV28,TGTGCCAGCAGTTCTGGACTCAGCGGGCGAGAGACCCAGTACTTC,CASSSGLSGRETQYF
-,TRBJ2-3,-,TRBV5-3,TGTGCCAGGGGACTTTGGGGTAGGACAGATACGCAGTATTTT,CARGLWGRTDTQYF
-,TRBJ2-6,-,TRBV6-1,TGTGCCAGCAGTGAAGTTTCTTTCCCTGGGGCCAACGTCCTGACTTTC,CASSEVSFPGANVLTF
-,TRBJ2-6,TRBD1,TRBV27,TGTGCCAGCAGTCGAGGGACAGGATACTCTGGGGCCAACGTCCTGACTTTC,CASSRGTGYSGANVLTF
-,TRBJ2-3,-,TRBV4-2,TGTGCCAGCAGCCAAGATCTCGGAGGCCATACGCAGTATTTT,CASSQDLGGHTQYF
once,TRBJ2-6,-,TRBV27,TGTGCCAGCAGTCCCTCGATCGGTGTCCTGACTTTC,CASSPSIGVLTF
-,TRBJ2-1,TRBD2,TRBV6-6,TGTGCCAGCAGTTCGGGACTAGCGGGGAGGAATGAGCAGTTCTTC,CASSSGLAGRNEQFF
-,TRBJ1-1,-,TRBV7-9,TGTGCCAGCAACCTATTGGGCCAGGGCACTGAAGCTTTCTTT,CASNLLGQGTEAFF
-,TRBJ1-1,-,TRBV30,TGTGCCTGGAGTGGGGCCCCAGGCACTGAAGCTTTCTTT,CAWSGAPGTEAFF
-,TRBJ1-3,-,TRBV5-1,TGCGCCAGCAGCTTGGGCGAATCTGGAAACACCATATATTTT,CASSLGESGNTIYF
-,TRBJ2-3,-,TRBV9,TGTGCCAGCAGCGAAGAGGGTACCAGGGGAGATTTAACAGATACGCAGTATTTT,CASSEEGTRGDLTDTQYF
-,TRBJ2-4,TRBD1,TRBV6-5,TGTGCCAGCAGCCCAGGGACAGTCTCCCTTCAGTACTTC,CASSPGTVSLQYF
-,TRBJ2-3,-,TRBV7-9,TGTGCCAGCAGCTTCCGGGGGACCTCTAGCACAGATACGCAGTATTTT,CASSFRGTSSTDTQYF
-,TRBJ1-1,-,TRBV18,TGTGCCAGCTCCACGACAGTCAGGGAAGCTTTCTTT,CASSTTVREAFF
-,TRBJ1-1,TRBD1,TRBV11-1,TGTGCCAGCAGCTTAAGACAGGGGGAGATGAACACTGAAGCTTTCTTT,CASSLRQGEMNTEAFF
-,TRBJ2-5,TRBD2,TRBV9,TGTGCCAGCAGCGAGGGACTATTTAATGGAGGGACCCAGTACTTC,CASSEGLFNGGTQYF
-,TRBJ2-6,-,TRBV5-4,TGTGCCAGCAGCTTGACTAGCTCTGGGGCCAACGTCCTGACTTTC,CASSLTSSGANVLTF
-,TRBJ1-4,TRBD1,TRBV11-2,TGTGCCAGCAGTTCACAGGGGCCTAATGAAAAACTGTTTTTT,CASSSQGPNEKLFF
-,TRBJ2-1,TRBD2,TRBV30,TGTGCCTGGAGTGTATCGGAGAGTGGGCGGGGGGCCTACAATGAGCAGTTCTTC,CAWSVSESGRGAYNEQFF
-,TRBJ2-3,-,TRBV9,TGTGCCAGCAGCGTAGATCGGGGTACGCAGTATTTT,CASSVDRGTQYF
-,TRBJ1-1,-,TRBV29-1,TGCAGCGTTGGCAGGGGAAACACTGAAGCTTTCTTT,CSVGRGNTEAFF
-,TRBJ2-4,-,TRBV25-1,TGTGCCAGCAGTGAATGGAGTACAAAAAACATTCAGTACTTC,CASSEWSTKNIQYF
-,TRBJ2-7,TRBD1,TRBV7-9,TGTGCCAGCAGCTTACCAACCTCCCGGACAGGCGCCTACGAGCAGTACTTC,CASSLPTSRTGAYEQYF
-,TRBJ2-3,TRBD2,TRBV30,TGTGCCTGGATTAGCGGGGGGCCACGTACGCAGTATTTT,CAWISGGPRTQYF
-,TRBJ1-1,-,TRBV25-1,TGTGCCAGCAGACCCAGGAGAGGAGGGAGGGACACTGAAGCTTTCTTT,CASRPRRGGRDTEAFF
-,TRBJ1-5,-,TRBV4-1,TGCGCCAGCAGCCAAGGCTTTAGTTTTCGGGGTCGGGATCAGCCCCAGCATTTT,CASSQGFSFRGRDQPQHF
-,TRBJ2-3,-,TRBV1,TGCACCAGCAGCCGACTCTTACTAGCGGGAGAGAAAGGCAGAGATACGCAGTATTTT,CTSSRLLLAGEKGRDTQYF
-,TRBJ1-4,TRBD1,TRBV18,TGTGCCAGCTCACCACCGGGGACAGCTGGAGAAAAACTGTTTTTT,CASSPPGTAGEKLFF
-,TRBJ2-3,TRBD2,TRBV9,TGTGCCAGCAGCGTAGCGGGGACTAGCGGGGGGTCAGATACGCAGTATTTT,CASSVAGTSGGSDTQYF
-,TRBJ2-7,-,TRBV2,TGTGCCAGCAGGCCCACGGGGGCCTACGAGCAGTACTTC,CASRPTGAYEQYF
-,TRBJ2-1,-,TRBV27,TGTGCCAGCAAGTATGGGGGCATGAGCTCCTACAATGAGCAGTTCTTC,CASKYGGMSSYNEQFF